This is a list of T cell receptor beta chains from one sample in a study of blood T cells in healthy people across ages. One entry per CDR3 protein results from TCRdb running MiXCR on the 5' RACE reads. The sample records 1,800,000 or so distinct CDR3 sequences, about 39% being singletons. Sequencing used blood. The source of these receptors is a human donor in good health. The CDR3 runs from the conserved cysteine through the conserved F or W. Fields, in order: J gene, D gene, V gene, clone size, CDR3 protein, CDR3 DNA. D genes are given only for firm matches. Expanded clones get a size class; other rows say once, few or many, or leave the size out.

j_call: TRBJ2-7
d_call: TRBD1
v_call: TRBV20-1
clone_size: NA
cdr3_aa: CSARDRFLYEQYF
cdr3_nt: TGCAGTGCTAGGGACAGGTTCCTCTACGAGCAGTACTTC

j_call: TRBJ2-5
d_call: TRBD2
v_call: TRBV14
clone_size: few
cdr3_aa: CASSRGTIETQYF
cdr3_nt: TGTGCCAGCAGTCGTGGGACTATAGAGACCCAGTACTTC

j_call: TRBJ1-2
d_call: NA
v_call: TRBV4-2
clone_size: NA
cdr3_aa: CASSQVRDNYGYTF
cdr3_nt: TGTGCCAGCAGCCAAGTCCGGGACAACTATGGCTACACCTTC

j_call: TRBJ1-4
d_call: NA
v_call: TRBV4-2
clone_size: few
cdr3_aa: CASSQELRSGSEEKLFF
cdr3_nt: TGTGCCAGCAGCCAAGAATTGAGAAGCGGGTCGGAGGAAAAACTGTTTTTT

j_call: TRBJ2-1
d_call: NA
v_call: TRBV10-3
clone_size: few
cdr3_aa: CAISEAVTSYNEQFF
cdr3_nt: TGTGCCATCAGTGAGGCGGTGACCTCCTACAATGAGCAGTTCTTC

j_call: TRBJ1-4
d_call: NA
v_call: TRBV7-8
clone_size: NA
cdr3_aa: CASSFWDNEKLFF
cdr3_nt: TGTGCCAGCAGCTTTTGGGATAATGAAAAACTGTTTTTT

j_call: TRBJ2-4
d_call: NA
v_call: TRBV20-1
clone_size: many
cdr3_aa: CSAKVDTKNIQYF
cdr3_nt: TGCAGTGCCAAAGTCGACACCAAAAACATTCAGTACTTC

j_call: TRBJ2-3
d_call: TRBD2
v_call: TRBV2
clone_size: once
cdr3_aa: CASSEAPGLAEVTDTQYF
cdr3_nt: TGTGCCAGCAGTGAAGCCCCGGGACTAGCGGAAGTCACAGATACGCAGTATTTT

j_call: TRBJ1-5
d_call: NA
v_call: TRBV28
clone_size: few
cdr3_aa: CASSLVGGRQPQHF
cdr3_nt: TGTGCCAGCAGTTTGGTGGGGGGCAGGCAGCCCCAGCATTTT

j_call: TRBJ2-5
d_call: NA
v_call: TRBV9
clone_size: NA
cdr3_aa: CASSVGQNQETQYF
cdr3_nt: TGTGCCAGCAGCGTAGGGCAGAACCAAGAGACCCAGTACTTC

j_call: TRBJ2-1
d_call: NA
v_call: TRBV5-5
clone_size: many
cdr3_aa: CASSLEEYNEQFF
cdr3_nt: TGTGCCAGCAGCTTGGAAGAGTACAATGAGCAGTTCTTC

j_call: TRBJ2-1
d_call: NA
v_call: TRBV11-2
clone_size: NA
cdr3_aa: CASSDGEWLEFF
cdr3_nt: TGTGCCAGCAGCGATGGGGAGTGGTTGGAGTTCTTC

j_call: TRBJ2-5
d_call: NA
v_call: TRBV20-1
clone_size: NA
cdr3_aa: CSARDITGRRRQETQYF
cdr3_nt: TGCAGTGCTAGAGATATTACAGGACGTAGACGACAAGAGACCCAGTACTTC

j_call: TRBJ1-2
d_call: NA
v_call: TRBV12-3/TRBV12-4
clone_size: NA
cdr3_aa: CASSRTVSRGYGYTF
cdr3_nt: TGTGCCAGCAGTCGGACAGTCTCCAGAGGGTATGGCTACACCTTC

j_call: TRBJ2-5
d_call: NA
v_call: TRBV12-5
clone_size: few
cdr3_aa: CASGLVRTDPPQETQYF
cdr3_nt: TGTGCTAGTGGTTTGGTACGGACAGATCCTCCTCAAGAGACCCAGTACTTC

j_call: TRBJ2-1
d_call: TRBD1
v_call: TRBV24-1
clone_size: NA
cdr3_aa: CAAGTGGYDEQFF
cdr3_nt: TGTGCCGCCGGGACAGGGGGCTACGATGAGCAGTTCTTC

j_call: TRBJ1-2
d_call: NA
v_call: TRBV7-9
clone_size: few
cdr3_aa: CASSFYREDGYTF
cdr3_nt: TGTGCCAGCAGCTTTTACAGGGAGGATGGCTACACCTTC

j_call: TRBJ2-1
d_call: TRBD2
v_call: TRBV29-1
clone_size: once
cdr3_aa: CSVEDQVRRLADLTQFF
cdr3_nt: TGCAGCGTTGAAGACCAGGTCAGGAGACTAGCGGACCTGACCCAGTTCTTC

j_call: TRBJ2-2
d_call: NA
v_call: TRBV6-1
clone_size: many
cdr3_aa: CASAGMDTGELFF
cdr3_nt: TGTGCCAGCGCGGGAATGGACACCGGGGAGCTGTTTTTT

j_call: TRBJ1-2
d_call: TRBD1
v_call: TRBV29-1
clone_size: few
cdr3_aa: CSVDAEQGARGYTF
cdr3_nt: TGCAGCGTTGACGCCGAACAGGGGGCGCGCGGCTACACCTTC

j_call: TRBJ1-2
d_call: NA
v_call: TRBV20-1
clone_size: few
cdr3_aa: CSASGQGYGYTF
cdr3_nt: TGCAGTGCTAGTGGGCAGGGCTATGGCTACACCTTC

j_call: TRBJ2-5
d_call: NA
v_call: TRBV3-1
clone_size: NA
cdr3_aa: CASSQRIGGETQYF
cdr3_nt: TGTGCCAGCAGCCAAAGAATTGGGGGGGAGACCCAGTACTTC